Following are 30 T cell receptor beta chains from one sample sequenced in a study of blood T cell repertoires in COVID-19 (dated by TCRdb to the early 2020s). Library preparation employed the immunoSEQ multiplex PCR assay. TCRdb obtained this table from immuneACCESS and retained in-frame rearrangements with V and J assigned. These tables miss some clones; where compared with another copy, unresolved V genes account for less than half of the shortfall, and the remainder is unexplained. This sample is represented by fewer than 120,000 clones; 70% to 90% of them were singletons. In total, the top ten clones hold around 4.9% of the sample. Specimen: peripheral blood. The receptors stem from a human donor in a cohort sampled during active COVID-19.

The chain recombines TRBV4-2 with TRBJ1-3, with a weak D call TRBD1 (6 bases). The CDR3 is made up of 15 amino acids. Between the trimmed V and J ends, which lost 1 base and 4 bases, there was a span of 11 bases. Germline loops: CDR1 LGHNA, CDR2 YNFKEQ. The CDR3 nucleotides read TGTGCCAGCAGCCAAGGGTCAGGGGCCGGAAACACCATATATTTT. It translates to CASSQGSGAGNTIYF.

The genes are TRBV5-5 and TRBJ1-4, with D uncertain. With 4 bases removed from V and 0 bases from J, the gap between germline ends came to 7 bases. Germline V lookup: CDR1 SGHKS, CDR2 YYEKEE (reference sequence). This CDR3 has 14 residues. The CDR3 here is CASSPGTTNEKLFF. As DNA, the CDR3 is TGTGCCAGCAGCCCCGGGACAACTAATGAAAAACTGTTTTTT.

The V gene is TRBV5-6, the J gene TRBJ1-2, with 7 bases matching TRBD1. The CDR3 runs 14 residues. Germline V gene data show CDR1 as SGHDT and CDR2 as YYEEEE. V lost 4 bases, J lost 4 bases, and 7 bases stayed unmatched. CDR3 DNA: TGTGCCAGCAGCCTTGACAGGGCGGCCTATGGCTACACCTTC. Translated, it gives CASSLDRAAYGYTF. The complete variable domain, with remaining parts taken from reference TRBV5-6 and TRBJ1-2, reads DAGVTQSPTHLIKTRGQQVTLRCSPKSGHDTVSWYQQALGQGPQFIFQYYEEEERQRGNFPDRFSGHQFPNYSSELNVNALLLGDSALYLCASSLDRAAYGYTFGSGTRLTVV.

The V call is TRBV9, the J call TRBJ2-1; TRBD2 aligns across 8 bases. Germline V gene data show CDR1 as SGDLS and CDR2 as YYNGEE. With V trimmed by 4 bases and J by 10 bases, 7 bases remained unmatched. The CDR3 has 13 amino acids. The CDR3 DNA sequence: TGTGCCAGCAGCACGGAGCGCGGGGGGGAGCAGTTCTTC. It is translated as CASSTERGGEQFF.

The V call is TRBV10-2, the J call TRBJ2-7; D is possibly TRBD2 (6 bases). CDR3 length equals 14 residues. V was pared by 7 bases and J by 6 bases, with 19 bases between. Germline lookup yields CDR1 WSHSY and CDR2 SAAADI. The chain's CDR3 is CASKRTRDSGEQYF. The CDR3 region has the DNA TGCGCCAGCAAGCGAACCCGGGACTCGGGCGAGCAGTACTTC.

The genes are TRBV7-6 and TRBJ1-1, with 7 bases identical to TRBD1. The V gene end was trimmed by 5 bases and the J gene end by 5 bases; junction bases not matched to a gene: 17. The CDR3 is 17 residues long. Germline CDR1 reads SGHVS; CDR2 reads FNYEAQ. The DNA for the CDR3 is TGTGCCAGCAGCCCCGAGCCACTACAGGGGTGGGTGACTGAAGCTTTCTTT. Translated: CASSPEPLQGWVTEAFF.

This clone occurred a few times. V gene TRBV11-1 combines with J gene TRBJ1-3; D is unresolved. The CDR3 contains 13 residues. The germline V and J ends were trimmed by 5 bases and 8 bases, with 13 bases remaining between them. Germline CDR1 SGHAT, CDR2 FQDESV (reference sequence). In DNA, the CDR3 is TGTGCCAGCAGCATCAACACCTTCGACACCATATATTTT. Protein sequence: CASSINTFDTIYF.

This chain connects TRBV5-1 to TRBJ1-1; the match to TRBD1 covers 7 bases. V dropped 5 bases and J dropped 4; count of bases not matched to a gene: 2. CDR1 is SGHRS, CDR2 YFSETQ, per germline. This CDR3 spans 12 amino acids. CDR3 nucleotides: TGCGCCAGCAGGACAGGGAGCACTGAAGCTTTCTTT. It is translated as CASRTGSTEAFF.

This clone turned up a few times. This chain uses TRBV3-1 (or the pseudogene TRBV3-2) with TRBJ2-7, with TRBD2 identical over 7 bases. This CDR3 has 15 amino acids. Trimming removed 0 bases from V and 3 bases from J; junction bases left unmatched: 5. The germline CDR1 and CDR2 sequences are LGHDT and YNNKEL (reference sequence). CDR3 sequence reads: CASSQDIGGGYEQYF. The CDR3 region has the DNA TGTGCCAGCAGCCAAGATATTGGCGGGGGCTACGAGCAGTACTTC.

This clone has just one count. V usage is TRBV19 and J usage is TRBJ1-1; D is ambiguous. The CDR3 is 14 residues long. Germline assignment: CDR1 LNHDA and CDR2 SQIVND (reference sequence). The V gene lost 0 bases and the J gene lost 8 bases, with 13 bases spanning the gap. The DNA of the CDR3 is TGTGCCAGTAGTATAGATCGGGAGCAACGGGAAGCTTTCTTT. Its translation: CASSIDREQREAFF.

The rearrangement links TRBV7-9 to TRBJ1-1; 8 bases are shared with TRBD1. CDR3 length equals 14 residues. V was pared by 6 bases and J by 0 bases, with 3 bases of the junction left unmatched. Germline loops: CDR1 SEHNR, CDR2 FQNEAQ (reference sequence). The CDR3 region is CASRGTGLNTEAFF. The CDR3 coding sequence is TGTGCCAGCAGGGGGACAGGATTGAACACTGAAGCTTTCTTT.

The chain combines TRBV4-1 with TRBJ1-2; TRBD1 matches 7 bases. J lost 7 bases, V lost 2 bases, and 7 bases had no gene match. This CDR3 spans 14 amino acids. Germline assignment: CDR1 MGHRA and CDR2 YSYEKL. CDR3 coding DNA: TGCGCCAGCAGCCAACGGGACAGTCGACCTGGCTACACCTTC. As protein: CASSQRDSRPGYTF.

The rearrangement joins TRBV30 to TRBJ1-5; D unclear. The CDR3 contains 13 residues. Germline V gene lookup returns CDR1 GTSNPN and CDR2 SVGIG (reference sequence). Trimming left V 6 bases short and J 3 bases short, with 12 bases between. This CDR3 reads CACREGFNQPQHF. The CDR3 DNA reads TGTGCCTGCCGGGAGGGATTCAATCAGCCCCAGCATTTT. The entire variable domain, with the rest obtained from reference TRBV30 and TRBJ1-5, is as follows: SQTIHQWPATLVQPVGSPLSLECTVEGTSNPNLYWYRQAAGRGLQLLFYSVGIGQISSEVPQNLSASRPQDRQFILSSKKLLLSDSGFYLCACREGFNQPQHFGDGTRLSIL.

The chain couples TRBV11-3 to TRBJ2-6, with TRBD1 identical over 8 bases. CDR3 size: 16 residues. Germline CDR1 reads SGHNT; CDR2 reads YENEEA. The J segment lost 1 base and the V segment lost 5 bases, leaving 4 bases of the junction unmatched. DNA for the CDR3: TGTGCCAGCAGCGGACAGGGAAAATCTGGGGCCAACGTCCTGACTTTC. Its translation is CASSGQGKSGANVLTF.

The CDR3 bases are TGCGCCAGCAGCCGGGACAGAATGGCCGAGCAGTACTTC. Translated: CASSRDRMAEQYF. V usage is TRBV5-1 and J usage is TRBJ2-7, with 7 bases that match TRBD1. This CDR3 has 13 residues. V shed 4 bases and J 6 bases; nucleotides not matched to a gene: 7. CDR1 SGHRS and CDR2 YFSETQ come from the germline V gene.

V gene TRBV3-1 (or the pseudogene TRBV3-2) combines with J gene TRBJ2-3; no clear D. Trimming stripped 1 base from V and 1 base from J, with 12 bases between. Germline V CDR1 and CDR2: LGHDT, YNNKEL (reference sequence). There are 16 residues in the CDR3. The CDR3 bases are TGTGCCAGCAGCCAAGGCCCGGTTTCCGGCACAGATACGCAGTATTTT. Translating gives CASSQGPVSGTDTQYF.

The V call is TRBV7-9, the J call TRBJ2-1, with TRBD1 matching over 11 bases. Unmatched junction bases numbered 4, after V lost 3 bases and J lost 9 bases. Germline-derived CDR1 and CDR2 are SEHNR and FQNEAQ (reference sequence). The CDR3 loop spans 14 amino acids. CDR3 nucleotide sequence: TGTGCCAGCAGCTTTGGGACAGGGGGAAGTGAGCAGTTCTTC. Its protein product is CASSFGTGGSEQFF.

This clone was recorded only once. The chain combines TRBV7-2 with TRBJ2-5; maybe TRBD1 (5 bases). The ends were cut back, 5 bases at V and 1 base at J, with 11 bases in the middle. Per germline, CDR1 SGHTA and CDR2 FQGNSA. The CDR3 length is 14 residues. The CDR3 DNA follows: TGTGCCAGCAGCCAAAGACAGATCCAAGAGACCCAGTACTTC. Translation gives CASSQRQIQETQYF.

CDR3 sequence (DNA): TGTGCCAGCAGCTCGGGACAGGGGGCCCTCACAGATACGCAGTATTTT. It yields the protein CASSSGQGALTDTQYF. This chain joins TRBV5-4 and TRBJ2-3, with 12 bases aligning to TRBD1. V gave up 3 bases and J gave up 2 bases; unmatched junction bases: 4. Looked up from germline, CDR1 is SGHNT and CDR2 is YYREEE (reference sequence). This CDR3 is built from 16 residues. The full variable domain, completed using reference TRBV5-4 and TRBJ2-3, is ETGVTQSPTHLIKTRGQQVTLRCSSQSGHNTVSWYQQALGQGPQFIFQYYREEENGRGNFPPRFSGLQFPNYSSELNVNALELDDSALYLCASSSGQGALTDTQYFGPGTRLTVL.

The chain recombines TRBV2 with TRBJ2-7; weak D call: TRBD2 (6 bases). The V gene's germline CDR1 is SNHLY and CDR2 FYNNEI. The V end was cut by 4 bases, the J end by 2 bases, with 15 bases between. The CDR3 covers 15 residues. The CDR3 DNA is TGTGCCAGCAGTGGAGTCCCGGGACTCGCCTACGAGCAGTACTTC. This codes for CASSGVPGLAYEQYF. Drawing the rest from reference TRBV2 and TRBJ2-7, the complete variable domain is EPEVTQTPSHQVTQMGQEVILRCVPISNHLYFYWYRQILGQKVEFLVSFYNNEISEKSEIFDDQFSVERPDGSNFTLKIRSTKLEDSAMYFCASSGVPGLAYEQYFGPGTRLTVT.

A single count supports this clone. The chain has TRBV9 and TRBJ2-3, with 8 positions matching TRBD2. Germline lookup yields CDR1 SGDLS and CDR2 YYNGEE. Germline trimming cut 4 bases from V and 3 bases from J; bases unmatched to any gene: 4. This CDR3 comprises 14 residues. CDR3 coding DNA: TGTGCCAGCAGCCGGGGGGGCCGGACAGATACGCAGTATTTT. Translation: CASSRGGRTDTQYF.

V and J are TRBV2 and TRBJ2-5; a weak D match, TRBD2 (6 bases). Germline V lookup: CDR1 SNHLY, CDR2 FYNNEI. The CDR3 is made up of 12 amino acids. Trimming stripped 11 bases from V and 1 base from J, with 11 bases between. In nucleotides, the CDR3 is TGTGCCGGCGGGACTTTCCAAGAGACCCAGTACTTC. Protein sequence: CAGGTFQETQYF.

V is TRBV4-2 and J is TRBJ2-1, with 12 bases aligning to TRBD2. With V trimmed by 4 bases and J by 7 bases, 11 bases remained unmatched. The CDR3 is made up of 17 amino acids. The germline CDR1 and CDR2 sequences are LGHNA and YNFKEQ. The CDR3 DNA follows: TGTGCCAGCAGCCTACTGACTAGCGGGAGCGGAATAAATGAGCAGTTCTTC. Residues: CASSLLTSGSGINEQFF.

V is TRBV5-1 and J is TRBJ2-1, with D unresolved. The germline V and J ends were trimmed by 0 bases and 6 bases, with 10 bases remaining between them. CDR3 length: 14 amino acids. Germline V CDR1 and CDR2: SGHRS, YFSETQ. CDR3 amino acids: CASSLELGANEQFF. CDR3 nucleotide sequence: TGCGCCAGCAGCTTGGAGTTGGGCGCCAATGAGCAGTTCTTC.

This clone has only one observation. This chain uses TRBV27 with TRBJ1-2; possibly TRBD1 for D (6 bases). CDR3 length: 13 amino acids. V lost 3 bases and J lost 8, with 13 bases in between. Germline CDR1 MNHEY, CDR2 SMNVEV (reference sequence). CDR3 nucleotide sequence: TGTGCCAGCAGTTTCAGGGGAATGCGGGGCTACACCTTC. This translates into CASSFRGMRGYTF.

The chain has TRBV10-3 and TRBJ2-6, with 9 bases identical to TRBD1. The CDR3 totals 18 residues. CDR1 ENHRY and CDR2 SYGVKD come from the germline V gene. V lost 6 bases and J lost 1; bases outside the gene matches: 10. The CDR3 region has the DNA TGTGCCATCAGGCCCGGGACAGGGAACTCTTCTGGGGCCAACGTCCTGACTTTC. It encodes CAIRPGTGNSSGANVLTF.

The count of this clone is one. J is TRBJ1-1 and V is TRBV7-9; 8 nucleotides align to TRBD1. The CDR3 is made up of 14 amino acids. V gave up 2 bases and J gave up 9 bases; unmatched junction bases: 8. Looked up from germline, CDR1 is SEHNR and CDR2 is FQNEAQ (reference sequence). The CDR3 coding sequence is TGTGCCAGCAGCTTATACCCCGACAGGGGAAAAGCTTTCTTT. This gives the protein CASSLYPDRGKAFF.

The rearrangement joins TRBV28 to TRBJ2-1, with D tentatively TRBD1 (5 bases). The V end lost 5 bases, the J end lost 7 bases, and 18 bases lay between the germline ends. Germline V CDR1 and CDR2: MDHEN, SYDVKM. The length of the CDR3 is 15 residues. The CDR3 region has the DNA TGTGCCAGCAGTCTTCTGGGGCTAGGCCGGAATGAGCAGTTCTTC. Its protein product is CASSLLGLGRNEQFF.

V is TRBV18 and J is TRBJ1-4; a weak D match, TRBD1 (6 bases). Deletions cut 3 bases from V and 0 bases from J, with 11 bases between. Germline loops: CDR1 KGHSH, CDR2 LQKENI. The CDR3 length is 16 residues. CDR3 region: CASSPRTVATNEKLFF. The CDR3 DNA is TGTGCCAGCTCACCCCGGACAGTCGCAACTAATGAAAAACTGTTTTTT.

The chain couples TRBV6-5 to TRBJ1-6; 7 bases match TRBD1. Germline-derived CDR1 and CDR2 are MNHEY and SVGAGI. The V segment lost 6 bases and the J segment 5 bases; nucleotides outside the gene matches: 4. This CDR3 contains 14 residues. The CDR3 DNA follows: TGTGCCAGCAGGGCGGGACAGAATAATTCACCCCTCCACTTT. Amino acids: CASRAGQNNSPLHF.